This T cell receptor (beta chain) was recovered during a study of CD8 T cells in Susac syndrome. RNA, at about 0.45 to 1 ug, was reverse transcribed with random hexamers. One entry per CDR3 protein results from TCRdb running MiXCR on the immunoSEQ multiplex PCR reads. Here the sample spans 130,000 to 150,000 distinct CDR3 sequences, approximately 94% being singletons. This CDR3 has 16 amino acids. From germline, CDR1 is MGHDK and CDR2 SYGVNS. Trimming left V 0 bases short and J 5 bases short, with 15 bases between. The clonotype was recovered from a human donor with Susac syndrome. The chain employs TRBV25-1 and TRBJ2-3, with D tentatively TRBD2 (6 bases). The specimen was CD4+ T cells from PBMCs. The CDR3 protein is CASSEYGGIAGDTQYF. The CDR3 DNA sequence: TGTGCCAGCAGTGAATACGGGGGAATAGCCGGAGATACGCAGTATTTT. The full variable domain, in which reference TRBV25-1 and TRBJ2-3 provide the parts outside the CDR3, is EADIYQTPRYLVIGTGKKITLECSQTMGHDKMYWYQQDPGMELHLIHYSYGVNSTEKGDLSSESTVSRIRTEHFPLTLESARPSHTSQYLCASSEYGGIAGDTQYFGPGTRLTVL.